These 12 T cell receptor beta chains originate from one sample sequenced in a study of neurological immune-mediated disorders. Using its own MiXCR run on the 5' RACE reads, TCRdb lists one record per CDR3 protein. In the table there are tens of thousands of distinct CDR3 sequences, 3.6% of which are singletons. Sequencing was done on a sample of PBMCs. The receptors derive from a man aged 30-40 years with multiple sclerosis.

There are many counts of this clonotype. V and J are TRBV11-3 and TRBJ2-3; a possible D gene is TRBD1 (5 bases). V lost 5 bases and J lost 1, with 10 bases in between. The CDR3 totals 14 residues. The V gene's germline CDR1 is SGHNT and CDR2 YENEEA. The CDR3 nucleotides are TGTGCCAGCAGCCTCGGACACCGCACAGATACGCAGTATTTT. It encodes CASSLGHRTDTQYF. Full variable domain (missing parts from reference TRBV11-3 and TRBJ2-3): EAGVVQSPRYKIIEKKQPVAFWCNPISGHNTLYWYLQNLGQGPELLIRYENEEAVDDSQLPKDRFSAERLKGVDSTLKIQPAELGDSAVYLCASSLGHRTDTQYFGPGTRLTVL.

This clonotype has just a few counts. Germline is not matched at one junction end, which may reflect a read error. The gene calls are TRBV7-8 and TRBJ1-5, with 7 positions matching TRBD1. Germline lookup yields CDR1 SGHVS and CDR2 FQNEAQ. The CDR3 consists of 15 residues. The CDR3 loop is CASSLPGGSNQPQNF. CDR3 bases: TGTGCCAGCAGCTTACCAGGGGGGAGCAATCAGCCCCAGAATTTT.

To note about this clonotype: At one of its ends the junction is not consistent with the germline gene, which may arise from a read error. This sequence joins TRBV3-1 and TRBJ1-5; 7 nucleotides align to TRBD1. CDR3 length: 16 amino acids. CDR1 is LGHDT and CDR2 is YNNKEL in the germline V gene (reference sequence). CDR3 loop: CASSPDPGQSNQPQNF. In DNA form, the CDR3 reads TGTGCCAGCAGCCCAGATCCGGGACAGAGCAATCAGCCCCAGAATTTT.

The chain has TRBV5-4 and TRBJ2-3, with a tentative D call TRBD2 (6 bases). V lost 5 bases and J 9 bases, leaving 13 bases between the germline ends. CDR3 size: 12 residues. Germline CDR1 reads SGHNT; CDR2 reads YYREEE (reference sequence). CDR3 sequence (DNA): TGTGCCAGCAGTTACGGGGACTTGACGCAGTATTTT. Translation gives CASSYGDLTQYF.

This clonotype was counted ten times or more. The gene calls are TRBV2 and TRBJ2-5; 7 positions agree with TRBD1. The CDR3 extends over 17 amino acids. The J segment lost 4 bases and the V segment lost 4 bases, leaving 15 bases of the junction unmatched. Germline CDR1 reads SNHLY; CDR2 reads FYNNEI. The CDR3 DNA reads as TGTGCCAGCAGTGGGATACCGGGACAGATCTTTCTAGAGACCCAGTACTTC. Protein sequence: CASSGIPGQIFLETQYF.

This clonotype was counted only a few times. This chain connects TRBV20-1 to TRBJ2-1; D possibly matches TRBD1 or TRBD2 (6 bases each). V was shortened by 4 bases and J by 1 base, with 11 bases between the two germline ends. Germline V lookup: CDR1 DFQATT, CDR2 SNEGSKA (reference sequence). This CDR3 region has 14 residues. CDR3 sequence: CSAKQGGSYNEQFF. DNA for the CDR3: TGCAGTGCTAAACAAGGGGGGTCCTACAATGAGCAGTTCTTC.

This clonotype was detected many times. V and J are TRBV20-1 and TRBJ1-5; tentative D call: TRBD1 (6 bases). This CDR3 region has 14 residues. Germline V lookup: CDR1 DFQATT, CDR2 SNEGSKA (reference sequence). Trimming took off 3 bases at V and 7 bases at J, with 16 bases between the two ends. The CDR3 DNA reads as TGCAGTGCTAGTCTCTCCCCAGGGGACCAGCCCCAGCATTTT. This encodes CSASLSPGDQPQHF.

This clonotype was seen repeatedly, ten times or more. V and J are TRBV5-1 and TRBJ2-2; 8 bases align to TRBD1. Germline assignment: CDR1 SGHRS and CDR2 YFSETQ. V was clipped by 0 bases and J by 4 bases; unmatched bases: 2. The CDR3 spans 15 residues. This chain's CDR3 is CASSLEQGVTGELFF. As DNA, the CDR3 is TGCGCCAGCAGCTTGGAACAGGGGGTCACCGGGGAGCTGTTTTTT.

This clonotype was observed many times. The V call is TRBV20-1, the J call TRBJ2-1; 8 positions agree with TRBD1. V lost 0 bases to trimming and J lost 10 bases; unmatched junction nucleotides: 2. From germline, CDR1 is DFQATT and CDR2 SNEGSKA (reference sequence). The CDR3 spans 12 residues. The CDR3 DNA sequence: TGCAGTGCTAGAGATCAGGGGGCAGAGCAGTTCTTC. It specifies CSARDQGAEQFF.

This clonotype was observed many times. The genes are TRBV20-1 and TRBJ2-3; TRBD2 matches at 10 bases. The CDR3 length is 13 residues. The V gene end was trimmed by 6 bases and the J gene end by 5 bases; junction bases not matched to a gene: 5. Germline CDR1 and CDR2: DFQATT and SNEGSKA (reference sequence). The CDR3 DNA sequence: TGCAGTGCGCTAGCGGGAGTGGGAGATACGCAGTATTTT. It codes for CSALAGVGDTQYF.

This clonotype has a count of ten or more. The chain combines TRBV9 with TRBJ2-1; 11 nucleotides line up with TRBD2. Germline V gene data show CDR1 as SGDLS and CDR2 as YYNGEE. Germline trimming cut 1 base from V and 9 bases from J; bases unmatched to any gene: 12. The CDR3 extends over 17 amino acids. CDR3 DNA: TGTGCCAGCAGCGTAACTAGCGGGAGCCCTGGGAGTAGTGAGCAGTTCTTC. This encodes CASSVTSGSPGSSEQFF.

This clonotype appeared a few times. The chain recombines TRBV4-1 with TRBJ1-1, with D tentatively TRBD1 (6 bases). CDR1 and CDR2 from the germline V gene are MGHRA and YSYEKL. The CDR3 loop spans 16 amino acids. V dropped 4 bases and J dropped 4 bases, with 19 bases sitting between them. This chain's CDR3 is CASSRVDRPHFTEAFF. CDR3 in DNA: TGCGCCAGCAGCCGAGTCGACAGGCCGCACTTCACTGAAGCTTTCTTT.